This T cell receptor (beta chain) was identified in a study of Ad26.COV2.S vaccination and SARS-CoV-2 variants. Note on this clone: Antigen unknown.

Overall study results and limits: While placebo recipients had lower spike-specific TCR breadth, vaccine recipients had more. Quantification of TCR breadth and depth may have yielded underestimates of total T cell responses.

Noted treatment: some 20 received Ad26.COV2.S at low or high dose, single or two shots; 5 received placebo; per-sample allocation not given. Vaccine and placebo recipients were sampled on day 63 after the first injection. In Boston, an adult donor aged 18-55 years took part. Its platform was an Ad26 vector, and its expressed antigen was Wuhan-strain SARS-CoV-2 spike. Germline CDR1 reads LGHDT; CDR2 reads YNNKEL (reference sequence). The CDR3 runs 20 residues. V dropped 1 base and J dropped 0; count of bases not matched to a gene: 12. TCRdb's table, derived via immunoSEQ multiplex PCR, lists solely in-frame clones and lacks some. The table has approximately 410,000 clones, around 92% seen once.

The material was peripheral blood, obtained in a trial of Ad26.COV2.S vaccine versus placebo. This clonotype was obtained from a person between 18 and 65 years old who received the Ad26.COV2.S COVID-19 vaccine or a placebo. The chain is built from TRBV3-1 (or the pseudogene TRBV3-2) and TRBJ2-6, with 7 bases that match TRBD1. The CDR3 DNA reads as TGTGCCAGCAGCCAAGGCCACACCGGGACAGATAACTCTGGGGCCAACGTCCTGACTTTC. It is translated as CASSQGHTGTDNSGANVLTF.